Below, 22 T cell receptor beta chains from the same sample are listed, as sequenced in a study of long-term antiretroviral therapy in people with HIV. They ran version v3.0 of the immunoSEQ assay at survey level. The assay was immunoSEQ multiplex PCR, and TCRdb's table has in-frame clones only and misses some. This sample has 35,000 to 45,000 clones, with 75% to 90% found just once. The material sequenced was unsorted PBMCs, taken 3.4 years after starting antiretroviral therapy. The receptors were sampled from a man aged 25 to 40 with HIV.

V gene TRBV18 combines with J gene TRBJ2-7; 8 bases agree with TRBD2. The length of the CDR3 is 15 residues. The J segment lost 3 bases and the V segment lost 3 bases, leaving 7 bases of the junction unmatched. Germline V gene lookup returns CDR1 KGHSH and CDR2 LQKENI. The CDR3 loop is CASSPGTSSLYEQYF. The CDR3 DNA sequence: TGTGCCAGCTCACCGGGGACTAGTAGTCTCTACGAGCAGTACTTC.

The chain carries TRBV27 and TRBJ2-7, with TRBD1 identical over 8 bases. J gave up 6 bases and V 4 bases, and 5 bases lay outside the gene matches. The germline V gene has CDR1 MNHEY and CDR2 SMNVEV (reference sequence). CDR3 size: 13 residues. The CDR3 bases are TGTGCCAGCAGTTCGACAGGGGATTCCGAGCAGTACTTC. It is translated as CASSSTGDSEQYF.

The J gene is TRBJ2-7, the V gene TRBV11-2; the D gene could be TRBD1 or TRBD2 (5 bases each). The CDR3 consists of 14 residues. V lost 5 bases and J lost 3, with 14 bases in between. Germline loops: CDR1 SGHAT, CDR2 FQNNGV. In DNA form, the CDR3 reads TGTGCCAGCAGCGACCGGGACGGAAACTACGAGCAGTACTTC. Amino acids: CASSDRDGNYEQYF.

The V call is TRBV6-1, the J call TRBJ1-1; D gene ambiguous. The CDR3 is 14 amino acids. Trimming removed 5 bases from V and 2 bases from J, with 12 bases in between. In germline, CDR1 is MNHNS, CDR2 SASEGT. The CDR3 loop is CASSLRTVNTEAFF. The DNA of the CDR3 is TGTGCCAGCAGTCTGAGGACGGTAAACACTGAAGCTTTCTTT.

The chain has TRBV28 and TRBJ2-3, with 7 bases identical to TRBD2. Germline CDR1 and CDR2: MDHEN and SYDVKM. V lost 6 bases, J lost 5 bases, and 2 bases stayed unmatched. This CDR3 has 12 residues. The CDR3 protein is CASRLAGDTQYF. In nucleotides, the CDR3 is TGTGCCAGCAGATTAGCGGGAGATACGCAGTATTTT.

V is TRBV9 and J is TRBJ2-3; 12 nucleotides align to TRBD2. The CDR3 has 16 amino acids. The V segment lost 0 bases and the J segment 4 bases; nucleotides outside the gene matches: 3. The germline gives CDR1 SGDLS, CDR2 YYNGEE. The CDR3: CASSVGLAGGSDTQYF. Here the CDR3 DNA reads TGTGCCAGCAGCGTAGGGCTAGCGGGAGGGTCAGATACGCAGTATTTT.

The CDR3 DNA follows: TGCGCCAGCAGCCAAGATAGGGCTAGCGGGACTTACAATGAGCAGTTCTTC. It translates to CASSQDRASGTYNEQFF. The rearrangement links TRBV4-3 to TRBJ2-1; TRBD2 matches 9 bases. CDR1 LGHNA and CDR2 YSLEER come from the germline V gene. The CDR3 has 17 amino acids. V trimming: 0 bases; J trimming: 4 bases; junction bases outside the gene matches: 7.

This clone was seen once. The chain employs TRBV14 and TRBJ2-7; TRBD2 agrees at 13 bases. After removal of 4 bases from V and 5 bases from J, the junction contained 5 bases not matched to a gene. The CDR3 is 15 residues long. In germline, CDR1 is SGHDN, CDR2 FVKESK. Here the CDR3 reads CASSRIGTSGDEQYF. Written as DNA, the CDR3 is TGTGCCAGCAGCCGAATAGGGACTAGCGGGGACGAGCAGTACTTC.

Remarks on this clone: This CDR3 is missing its conserved last phenylalanine or tryptophan, likely due to a read error. Because the CDR3's place on the DNA is in doubt, the DNA is left out and the CDR3 is given as listed by TCRdb. The V and J genes are TRBV19 and TRBJ2-7; the D call of TRBD2 is as the table states it, not checked on the DNA. The CDR3 is 10 residues long, ends included. Germline V gene data show CDR1 as LNHDA and CDR2 as SQIVND (reference sequence). The CDR3 here is CASNESGRCP.

J is TRBJ2-7 and V is TRBV11-2; the match to TRBD1 covers 10 bases. CDR3 length equals 13 residues. V was clipped by 1 base and J by 10 bases; unmatched bases: 4. Germline V gene data show CDR1 as SGHAT and CDR2 as FQNNGV. The CDR3 DNA reads as TGTGCCAGCAGCTTAGCCGGGACAGGGGCCCAGTACTTC. Its protein product is CASSLAGTGAQYF.

This chain connects TRBV7-9 to TRBJ2-7; a weak D match, TRBD2 (5 bases). The germline CDR1 and CDR2 sequences are SEHNR and FQNEAQ (reference sequence). The CDR3 length is 12 residues. The V end lost 1 base, the J end lost 6 bases, and 7 bases lay between the germline ends. The CDR3 reads CASSLGGIEQYF. The CDR3 bases are TGTGCCAGCAGCTTAGGAGGGATCGAGCAGTACTTC.

The chain is built from TRBV27 and TRBJ1-2; D perhaps matches TRBD1 (6 bases). Germline-derived CDR1 and CDR2 are MNHEY and SMNVEV (reference sequence). V was shortened by 2 bases and J by 1 base, with 14 bases between the two germline ends. The length of the CDR3 is 16 residues. CDR3 nucleotide sequence: TGTGCCAGCAGTTTAAAGACAGGACAGAATAACTATGGCTACACCTTC. As protein: CASSLKTGQNNYGYTF.

This chain uses TRBV27 with TRBJ2-1; TRBD2 aligns across 13 bases. CDR1 is MNHEY, CDR2 SMNVEV, per germline (reference sequence). The CDR3 totals 17 residues. Unmatched junction bases numbered 6, after V lost 0 bases and J lost 7 bases. The CDR3 region is CASSLSRGLAGRNEQFF. The CDR3 region has the DNA TGTGCCAGCAGTTTATCGAGGGGACTAGCGGGAAGGAATGAGCAGTTCTTC.

The chain couples TRBV7-2 to TRBJ2-6, with TRBD1 matching over 8 bases. V lost 3 bases to trimming and J lost 0 bases; unmatched junction nucleotides: 7. The CDR3 covers 18 residues. CDR1 and CDR2 from the germline V gene are SGHTA and FQGNSA. The CDR3 loop reads CASSLKTGDLSGANVLTF. CDR3 bases: TGTGCCAGCAGCTTGAAGACAGGGGACCTCTCTGGGGCCAACGTCCTGACTTTC.

This clone is a singleton in its sample. The chain employs TRBV2 and TRBJ2-3, with no clear D. Germline V gives CDR1 SNHLY, CDR2 FYNNEI. Trimming cost V 5 bases and J 5 bases, with 14 bases left between them. There are 14 residues in the CDR3. In DNA form, the CDR3 reads TGTGCCAGCAGTCTACGGTCCAGGAGAGATACGCAGTATTTT. Translation: CASSLRSRRDTQYF. The full variable domain, rest sourced from reference TRBV2 and TRBJ2-3, is EPEVTQTPSHQVTQMGQEVILRCVPISNHLYFYWYRQILGQKVEFLVSFYNNEISEKSEIFDDQFSVERPDGSNFTLKIRSTKLEDSAMYFCASSLRSRRDTQYFGPGTRLTVL.

The J gene is TRBJ2-7, the V gene TRBV2; 7 nucleotides agree with TRBD1. Germline-derived CDR1 and CDR2 are SNHLY and FYNNEI. The CDR3 is 16 amino acids. The trim removed 1 base at V and 3 bases at J, leaving 9 bases unmatched. CDR3 in DNA: TGTGCCAGCAGTGAAGACGTGCACAGGGGACACTACGAGCAGTACTTC. It yields the protein CASSEDVHRGHYEQYF.

CDR3 protein: CATGDRPYNEQFF. The CDR3, as DNA: TGTGCCACTGGGGACAGGCCGTACAATGAGCAGTTCTTC. V gene TRBV2 combines with J gene TRBJ2-1; 8 bases align to TRBD1. V trimming: 10 bases; J trimming: 4 bases; junction bases outside the gene matches: 6. Germline CDR1 SNHLY, CDR2 FYNNEI. The CDR3 sequence is 13 residues long.

V gene TRBV4-1 combines with J gene TRBJ1-4; unclear D gene. The ends were cut back, 2 bases at V and 8 bases at J, with 12 bases in the middle. Germline V CDR1 and CDR2: MGHRA, YSYEKL. This CDR3 is 14 amino acids long. CDR3 coding DNA: TGCGCCAGCAGCCAAAGCGGATTCACAGAAAAACTGTTTTTT. Translation gives CASSQSGFTEKLFF.

This clone occurred once. The chain is built from TRBV11-2 and TRBJ2-7, with TRBD2 matching over 7 bases. The germline V gene has CDR1 SGHAT and CDR2 FQNNGV. With V trimmed by 1 base and J by 0 bases, 6 bases remained unmatched. CDR3 length equals 16 residues. In DNA form, the CDR3 reads TGTGCCAGCAGCTTAGTTGGAGCGGGAACCTCCTACGAGCAGTACTTC. Translated: CASSLVGAGTSYEQYF.

The genes are TRBV4-3 and TRBJ2-2, with D possibly TRBD2 on 6 matching bases. The CDR3 has 17 amino acids. Trimming stripped 0 bases from V and 2 bases from J, with 13 bases between. Germline V lookup: CDR1 LGHNA, CDR2 YSLEER. CDR3 nucleotides: TGCGCCAGCAGCCAAGATTGGAGGGCGGTAAACACCGGGGAGCTGTTTTTT. This gives the protein CASSQDWRAVNTGELFF.

About this clone itself: A junction end diverges from the germline sequence, so it may reflect a read error. V and J are TRBV7-9 and TRBJ2-2; a possible D gene is TRBD2 (6 bases). This CDR3 is 12 amino acids long. Germline V lookup: CDR1 SEHNR, CDR2 FQNEAQ (reference sequence). The CDR3 DNA reads TGTGCCAGCGTACCTCCAATGGGGGGGCTGTTTTTT. Encoded protein: CASVPPMGGLFF. Full variable domain (missing parts from reference TRBV7-9 and TRBJ2-2): DTGVSQNPRHKITKRGQNVTFRCDPISEHNRLYWYRQTLGQGPEFLTYFQNEAQLEKSRLLSDRFSAERPKGSFSTLEIQRTEQGDSAMYLCASVPPMGGLFFGEGSRLTVL.

The J gene is TRBJ1-2, the V gene TRBV13, with unresolved D. CDR1 PRHDT and CDR2 FYEKMQ come from the germline V gene (reference sequence). The CDR3 consists of 14 residues. The V end lost 0 bases, the J end lost 0 bases, and 5 bases lay between the germline ends. The CDR3 nucleotides are TGTGCCAGCAGCTTAGGGGGAGCTAACTATGGCTACACCTTC. This gives the protein CASSLGGANYGYTF.